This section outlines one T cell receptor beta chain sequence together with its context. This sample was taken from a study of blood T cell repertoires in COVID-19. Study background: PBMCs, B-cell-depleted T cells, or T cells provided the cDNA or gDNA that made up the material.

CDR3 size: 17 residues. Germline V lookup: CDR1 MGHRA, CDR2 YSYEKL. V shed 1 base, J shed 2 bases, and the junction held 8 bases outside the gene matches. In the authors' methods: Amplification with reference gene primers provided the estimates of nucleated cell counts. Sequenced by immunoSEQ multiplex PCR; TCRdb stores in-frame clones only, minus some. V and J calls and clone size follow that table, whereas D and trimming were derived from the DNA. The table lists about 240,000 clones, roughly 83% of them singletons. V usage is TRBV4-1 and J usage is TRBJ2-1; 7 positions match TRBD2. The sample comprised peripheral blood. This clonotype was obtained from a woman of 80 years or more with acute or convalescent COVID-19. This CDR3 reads CASSQVGGGKPYNEQFF. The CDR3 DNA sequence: TGCGCCAGCAGCCAAGTGGGGGGGGGAAAACCCTACAATGAGCAGTTCTTC.